One sample yielded the 14 T cell receptor beta chains listed below, sequenced in a study of cytomegalovirus exposure and HLA in healthy donors. Primers for the PCR totalled 60 Vbeta and 13 Jbeta. Clones were sequenced by immunoSEQ multiplex PCR, and TCRdb holds only the in-frame ones, with some missing. Here the sample spans over 110,000 clones, approximately 73% being singletons. Material for sequencing was PBMCs. The receptors stem from a woman aged 40 to 49 in good health and CMV-seronegative.

This clone turned up a few times. V usage is TRBV4-1 and J usage is TRBJ1-1; TRBD1 might be the D (5 bases). V lost 1 base, J lost 2 bases, and 11 bases lay in between. The CDR3 has 15 amino acids. Germline V gene data show CDR1 as MGHRA and CDR2 as YSYEKL. The CDR3 loop reads CASSQVGAVNTEAFF. CDR3 DNA: TGCGCCAGCAGCCAAGTTGGGGCGGTAAACACTGAAGCTTTCTTT.

The chain is built from TRBV11-1 and TRBJ2-3; unclear D gene. Trimming left V 5 bases short and J 2 bases short, with 5 bases between. The CDR3 covers 12 residues. CDR1 is SGHAT and CDR2 is FQDESV in the germline V gene (reference sequence). The CDR3 DNA follows: TGTGCCAGCAGCCTTATCACAGATACGCAGTATTTT. It is translated as CASSLITDTQYF.

This clone appeared a few times. This chain connects TRBV5-1 to TRBJ2-1; D ambiguous. This CDR3 contains 16 residues. Trimming cost V 1 base and J 0 bases, with 11 bases left between them. CDR1 and CDR2 (germline): SGHRS, YFSETQ. In nucleotides, the CDR3 is TGCGCCAGCAGCTTGTTACCCATCGGCTCCTACAATGAGCAGTTCTTC. Its translation: CASSLLPIGSYNEQFF.

The J gene is TRBJ1-2, the V gene TRBV4-1; no clear D gene. Trimming took 0 bases from V and 8 from J, leaving 10 bases between them. The CDR3 consists of 13 residues. Germline V gene lookup returns CDR1 MGHRA and CDR2 YSYEKL. The CDR3 loop reads CASSQDSQEGYTF. DNA for the CDR3: TGCGCCAGCAGCCAAGACTCTCAGGAAGGCTACACCTTC.

The CDR3 sequence: CASSPGEGYYEQYV. The DNA of the CDR3 is TGTGCCAGCAGCCCCGGGGAGGGCTACTACGAGCAGTACGTC. The J gene is TRBJ2-7, the V gene TRBV5-4, with 7 bases identical to TRBD2. Per germline, CDR1 SGHNT and CDR2 YYREEE (reference sequence). The CDR3 is made up of 14 amino acids. Losses at the gene ends were 4 bases for V and 3 bases for J; bases not matched to a gene: 7.

V gene TRBV6-5 combines with J gene TRBJ1-1; 7 bases align to TRBD1. Trimming at V came to 6 bases and at J to 11 bases, leaving 15 bases not matched to a gene. Germline V gene lookup returns CDR1 MNHEY and CDR2 SVGAGI. This CDR3 has 14 amino acids. For the CDR3, the DNA is TGTGCCAGCAGGACAGGGTCCCGGTCTCGTGCGGCTTTCTTT. Translated: CASRTGSRSRAAFF.

This clone was seen only a few times. Written as DNA, the CDR3 is TGTGCCAGCAGTTCCCTGGGGACAGGGGTGACTGAAGCTTTCTTT. Encoded protein: CASSSLGTGVTEAFF. The chain uses TRBV6-6 and TRBJ1-1; 10 bases line up with TRBD1. The CDR3 loop spans 15 amino acids. CDR1 and CDR2 from the germline V gene are MNHNY and SVGAGI (reference sequence). V was clipped by 4 bases and J by 5 bases; unmatched bases: 7.

This clone was found a few times. The chain recombines TRBV10-3 with TRBJ1-1; TRBD1 agrees at 8 bases. The germline V gene has CDR1 ENHRY and CDR2 SYGVKD. Unmatched junction bases numbered 9, after V lost 10 bases and J lost 8 bases. There are 12 residues in the CDR3. This CDR3 reads CATGAGQGEAFF. The DNA of the CDR3 is TGTGCCACCGGGGCCGGACAGGGCGAAGCTTTCTTT.

The J gene is TRBJ2-2, the V gene TRBV28; TRBD1 agrees at 8 bases. CDR3 length: 15 residues. V lost 4 bases, J lost 4 bases, and 5 bases stayed unmatched. CDR1 MDHEN and CDR2 SYDVKM come from the germline V gene. This CDR3 reads CASSSDRASTGELFF. In DNA, the CDR3 is TGTGCCAGCAGTTCGGACAGGGCGAGCACCGGGGAGCTGTTTTTT.

This chain links TRBV11-2 with TRBJ2-5; D possibly corresponds to TRBD2 (6 bases). V lost 6 bases, J lost 2 bases, and 10 bases lay in between. This CDR3 region has 13 residues. Germline V CDR1 and CDR2: SGHAT, FQNNGV. As DNA, the CDR3 is TGTGCCAGCAGTTGGGGGGATCAAGAGACCCAGTACTTC. Residues: CASSWGDQETQYF.

The rearrangement uses TRBV7-2 and TRBJ1-1, with a weak D call TRBD1 (5 bases). The CDR3 runs to 14 residues. Trimming took off 2 bases at V and 2 bases at J, with 9 bases between the two ends. Germline V CDR1 and CDR2: SGHTA, FQGNSA. Written as DNA, the CDR3 is TGTGCCAGCAGCTTAATACAGGTTAACACTGAAGCTTTCTTT. Translated, it gives CASSLIQVNTEAFF.

CDR3 in DNA: TGTGCCAGCAAGGGGGCAGGAGAGACCCAGTACTTC. It codes for CASKGAGETQYF. The chain is built from TRBV9 and TRBJ2-5; 7 positions agree with TRBD1. The CDR3 runs 12 residues. J lost 4 bases, V lost 6 bases, and 3 bases had no gene match. From germline, CDR1 is SGDLS and CDR2 YYNGEE.

The chain is built from TRBV10-3 and TRBJ2-5, with a possible D match to TRBD1 (5 bases). The CDR3 extends over 16 amino acids. V was trimmed by 4 bases and J by 4 bases, leaving 19 bases between them. Looked up from germline, CDR1 is ENHRY and CDR2 is SYGVKD. Written as DNA, the CDR3 is TGTGCCATCAGTGTAATAGACAGCCTACTCCTAGAGACCCAGTACTTC. Translated: CAISVIDSLLLETQYF.

CDR3 loop: CASSLDGTSTDTQYF. CDR3 nucleotides: TGCGCCAGCAGCTTGGACGGGACTAGCACAGATACGCAGTATTTT. This chain uses TRBV5-1 with TRBJ2-3, with a tentative D call TRBD2 (6 bases). The CDR3 spans 15 residues. Germline V gene data show CDR1 as SGHRS and CDR2 as YFSETQ. V lost 0 bases, J lost 0 bases, and 8 bases lay in between.